These 19 T cell receptor beta chains originate from one sample sequenced in a study of blood T cells in healthy people across ages. Primed by a sample-barcoded 5' primer and a J-beta primer mix, a second PCR proceeded for 7 to 11 cycles. MiXCR, run by TCRdb on the 5' RACE reads, gives a single entry per CDR3 protein. This sample carries about 1,000,000 distinct CDR3 sequences, 45% of them seen once, and the ten largest clones take approximately 17%. The material sequenced was blood. The receptors originated from a woman aged 55-70 years in good health.

This clonotype was seen repeatedly, ten times or more. V usage is TRBV27 and J usage is TRBJ2-7; D might be TRBD2 (5 bases). The CDR3 consists of 13 residues. Germline V gene lookup returns CDR1 MNHEY and CDR2 SMNVEV (reference sequence). The V gene lost 4 bases and the J gene lost 6 bases, with 13 bases spanning the gap. CDR3 sequence: CASSSTAAGEQYF. The CDR3 nucleotides read TGTGCCAGCAGTTCAACAGCGGCCGGCGAGCAGTACTTC.

About this clonotype: One base away lies a much larger clone, so this may be a sequencing read error. The CDR3 spells CASSPRRAIYEQYF. In DNA form, the CDR3 reads TGTGCCAGCAGCCCCAGAAGGGCCATCTACGAGCAGTACTTC. The rearrangement joins TRBV7-2 to TRBJ2-7; D ambiguous. Germline CDR1 is SGHTA and CDR2 is FQGNSA. The CDR3 spans 14 residues. Trimming removed 5 bases at V and 3 bases at J, with 14 bases between. Full variable domain (missing parts from reference TRBV7-2 and TRBJ2-7): GAGVSQSPSNKVTEKGKDVELRCDPISGHTALYWYRQSLGQGLEFLIYFQGNSAPDKSGLPSDRFSAERTGGSVSTLTIQRTQQEDSAVYLCASSPRRAIYEQYFGPGTRLTVT.

This clonotype was seen only a few times. The chain carries TRBV29-1 and TRBJ2-1; 7 nucleotides line up with TRBD2. Trimming cost V 0 bases and J 10 bases; bases outside gene matches: 9. The CDR3 spans 14 residues. Germline CDR1 and CDR2: SQVTM and ANQGSEA. The CDR3 here is CSVEDRGDGREQFF. The DNA of the CDR3 is TGCAGCGTTGAAGATCGGGGGGACGGACGAGAGCAGTTCTTC.

This clonotype appeared a few times. The chain carries TRBV29-1 and TRBJ2-1; 8 bases are shared with TRBD1. V was pared by 5 bases and J by 4 bases, with 7 bases of the junction left unmatched. This CDR3 spans 14 amino acids. CDR1 and CDR2 (germline): SQVTM, ANQGSEA. The CDR3 spells CSVLDREKYNEQFF. The CDR3, as DNA: TGCAGCGTTTTGGACAGGGAGAAGTACAATGAGCAGTTCTTC.

This clonotype was observed a handful of times. The genes are TRBV15 and TRBJ1-1, with D uncertain. Looked up from germline, CDR1 is LNHNV and CDR2 is YYDKDF (reference sequence). Trimming pared 0 bases from V and 3 bases from J, leaving 2 bases between. The CDR3 has 12 residues. This CDR3 reads CATSREHTEAFF. Written as DNA, the CDR3 is TGTGCCACCAGCAGAGAACACACTGAAGCTTTCTTT. Looking up the rest from reference TRBV15 and TRBJ1-1 gives the full variable domain: DAMVIQNPRYQVTQFGKPVTLSCSQTLNHNVMYWYQQKSSQAPKLLFHYYDKDFNNEADTPDNFQSRRPNTSFCFLDIRSPGLGDTAMYLCATSREHTEAFFGQGTRLTVV.

This clonotype appeared a few times. This rearrangement joins TRBV4-1 to TRBJ2-1; a possible D gene is TRBD2 (5 bases). The V gene lost 0 bases and the J gene lost 8 bases, with 17 bases spanning the gap. The length of the CDR3 is 16 residues. The germline CDR1 and CDR2 sequences are MGHRA and YSYEKL. CDR3 amino acids: CASSQELILSGYEQFF. DNA for the CDR3: TGCGCCAGCAGCCAAGAGTTGATCCTTTCGGGATATGAGCAGTTCTTC.

The chain joins TRBV19 to TRBJ2-7; D gene ambiguous. V lost 3 bases, J lost 5 bases, and 11 bases lay in between. From germline, CDR1 is LNHDA and CDR2 SQIVND (reference sequence). CDR3 length: 13 residues. The CDR3 DNA reads as TGTGCCAGTAGTATCACCACGGGCCACGAGCAGTACTTC. Residues: CASSITTGHEQYF.

This clonotype was counted between two and nine times. The rearrangement uses TRBV7-9 and TRBJ2-7; 7 positions match TRBD2. V lost 5 bases to trimming and J lost 3 bases; unmatched junction nucleotides: 10. The CDR3 loop spans 15 amino acids. The germline V gene encodes CDR1 SEHNR and CDR2 FQNEAQ (reference sequence). CDR3 in amino acids: CASSRAGSFDYEQYF. CDR3 DNA sequence: TGTGCCAGCAGCCGAGCGGGGAGTTTTGACTACGAGCAGTACTTC.

The chain joins TRBV3-1 to TRBJ2-7; tentatively, D is TRBD1 (5 bases). CDR1 is LGHDT, CDR2 YNNKEL, per germline (reference sequence). V lost 0 bases and J lost 2, with 20 bases in between. This CDR3 region has 18 residues. In DNA form, the CDR3 reads TGTGCCAGCAGCCAAGATGTGGCTGCTCGGTCAGGGACCTACGAGCAGTACTTC. It codes for CASSQDVAARSGTYEQYF.

This clonotype has only a few counts. V is TRBV5-6 and J is TRBJ2-1, with D perhaps given as TRBD1 or TRBD2 (5 bases each). V was trimmed by 3 bases and J by 5 bases, leaving 6 bases between them. The CDR3 runs to 12 residues. Germline assignment: CDR1 SGHDT and CDR2 YYEEEE. The CDR3 protein is CASSWGNNEQFF. In nucleotides, the CDR3 is TGTGCCAGCAGCTGGGGGAACAATGAGCAGTTCTTC.

Only one count was recorded for this clonotype. V gene TRBV6-5 combines with J gene TRBJ1-4; TRBD1 matches at 9 bases. This CDR3 has 15 amino acids. CDR1 is MNHEY and CDR2 is SVGAGI in the germline V gene. The J segment lost 1 base and the V segment lost 7 bases, leaving 4 bases of the junction unmatched. The CDR3 DNA reads TGTGCCAGCAACAGGGGGCTCGGAACTAATGAAAAACTGTTTTTT. Translation gives CASNRGLGTNEKLFF.

This clonotype was counted a few times. V is TRBV10-3 and J is TRBJ2-6; D unresolved. The germline V gene encodes CDR1 ENHRY and CDR2 SYGVKD. The CDR3 runs 16 residues. The germline V and J ends were trimmed by 6 bases and 2 bases, with 14 bases remaining between them. CDR3 in DNA: TGTGCCATCAGCTCCGGGTCCGTAGCTGGGGCCAACGTCCTGACTTTC. Amino acid sequence: CAISSGSVAGANVLTF.

This clonotype was detected a few times. V usage is TRBV6-1 and J usage is TRBJ1-6, with D possibly TRBD1 on 6 matching bases. V was pared by 0 bases and J by 9 bases, with 12 bases between. Germline V gene data show CDR1 as MNHNS and CDR2 as SASEGT. The CDR3 loop spans 15 amino acids. The CDR3 nucleotides read TGTGCCAGCAGTGAAGCCGCAGGGGATAGTTCACCCCTCCACTTT. Its translation is CASSEAAGDSSPLHF.

The J gene is TRBJ2-3, the V gene TRBV20-1; 7 bases line up with TRBD2. Looked up from germline, CDR1 is DFQATT and CDR2 is SNEGSKA (reference sequence). The CDR3 sequence is 15 residues long. The CDR3 bases are TGCAGGCCCTTCGGGGTGGGAGGGGAGACAGATACGCAGTATTTT. Translation: CRPFGVGGETDTQYF.

There are a few counts of this clonotype. The chain carries TRBV4-1 and TRBJ1-2; weak D call: TRBD1 (6 bases). The CDR3 has 15 amino acids. Germline V CDR1 and CDR2: MGHRA, YSYEKL. The V and J ends lost 1 base and 7 bases respectively, with 16 bases between them. CDR3: CASSQGPGQGLGYTF. The CDR3 DNA sequence: TGCGCCAGCAGCCAAGGGCCGGGACAAGGCCTTGGCTACACCTTC.

This clonotype was observed a single time. V gene TRBV14 combines with J gene TRBJ1-1; possibly TRBD1 for D (6 bases). Germline V CDR1 and CDR2: SGHDN, FVKESK. The V gene lost 7 bases and the J gene lost 1 base, with 16 bases spanning the gap. CDR3 length: 15 amino acids. Written as DNA, the CDR3 is TGTGCCAGCACCCATGGGTTCAGGGGGAACACTGAAGCTTTCTTT. As protein: CASTHGFRGNTEAFF.

This clonotype was recorded a few times. The rearrangement uses TRBV12-3 or TRBV12-4 and TRBJ2-5, with TRBD2 matching 10 bases. CDR3 length: 15 amino acids. J was trimmed by 11 bases and V by 5 bases; bases with no gene match: 14. The CDR3 loop reads CASSPRASGSKGQYF. CDR3 bases: TGTGCCAGCAGTCCCCGGGCTAGCGGGAGCAAGGGGCAGTACTTC.

V and J are TRBV5-6 and TRBJ2-5; either TRBD1 or TRBD2 may fit D (6 bases each). The V end was cut by 6 bases, the J end by 11 bases, with 20 bases between. Germline-derived CDR1 and CDR2 are SGHDT and YYEEEE. The CDR3 extends over 13 amino acids. CDR3 in DNA: TGTGCCAGCACCGACGGGGGCCGGTGGGAGCAGTACTTC. Its protein is CASTDGGRWEQYF.

The rearrangement uses TRBV12-3 or TRBV12-4 and TRBJ2-3; no clear D. Trimming took 0 bases from V and 0 from J, leaving 10 bases between them. This CDR3 contains 16 residues. This CDR3 is CASSLASSTSTDTQYF. CDR3 nucleotides: TGTGCCAGCAGTTTAGCTTCCTCCACTAGCACAGATACGCAGTATTTT.